This TCR beta chain was found in a study of CD8+ T cells in alopecia areata (dated 2018 in TCRdb). Background for the entire study: The treated patients took part in an open-label pilot trial in which moderate-to-severe alopecia areata was treated with oral tofacitinib at 5 to 10 mg twice daily. The RNA source kit depended on sample type: the PAXgene miRNA kit for fixed scalp, the miRNeasy kit for PBMCs, and the RNeasy kit for mouse skin. Scalp clonality was compared across normal scalp (n=4), patchy alopecia areata scalp (n=8), and alopecia totalis/universalis scalp (n=8). Tofacitinib was administered for 6 to 18 months, and 6 months of follow-up off drug were then conducted to assess delayed response and recurrence. Biopsies were taken from tofacitinib-treated patients at baseline and at 4 and 24 weeks of treatment, and a later scalp biopsy was taken in several of the tofacitinib-treated patients. Human TCRbeta sequencing covered scalp tissue and sorted CD4+ and CD8+ peripheral blood T cells from patchy and totalis/universalis alopecia areata patients and healthy controls. For the treated patients, the SALT score, which quantifies what percentage of scalp surface area is affected, served as the measure of disease severity. immunoSEQ multiplex PCR using 35 Vbeta forward primers and 13 Jbeta reverse primers was used to amplify TCRbeta CDR3 regions. High-throughput TCRbeta sequencing was used to examine T cell clonal expansion in alopecia areata in both the C3H/HeJ mouse model and human patients.

Of note for this clone: Its binding antigen is unknown. No clone much larger than this one lies a single base away; base qualities are absent.

The label giving this sample's time point can be read as: about 25 weeks on oral tofacitinib. The intended sense of this specimen's treatment or condition label: oral pan-JAK inhibitor, 5-10 mg twice daily. Peripheral blood and lesional scalp punch biopsies were obtained from patients with alopecia areata. After PBMCs were isolated by density centrifugation and stained for CD3, CD4 and CD8, a FACSAria was used to sort CD4+ and CD8+ T cells. Paper-wide results and their limitations: During tofacitinib treatment, many expanded lesional clones remained in scalp and blood, and this persistence may partly explain relapse after treatment is stopped. Shared TCR sequences between patients were less evident than in mice, which may be partly attributable to HLA diversity in the patient population. Compared with normal scalp, lesional scalp, particularly in alopecia totalis/universalis, had higher clonality and more expanded CD8+ clones, which suggests antigenic drive. Because the treated cohort was small and had only one nonresponder, larger studies are needed to examine links between baseline CD8+ expansion and response. Resident alphabeta T cells in normal human skin are also sequenced, complicating scalp TCR repertoire analysis, unlike mouse skin dominated by gammadelta T cells. Tofacitinib significantly lowered scalp clonality and the number of expanded CD8+ clones among the top 100 scalp clones.

The library was generated by the immunoSEQ multiplex PCR assay. RNA was extracted from all samples and reverse transcribed into cDNA, which served as template for TCR sequencing. First-strand cDNA was synthesized using SuperScript III with a 2:1 mix of oligo-dT and random hexamers. A synthetic immune receptor repertoire was used to assess amplification bias, and residual bias was removed computationally. The paper's processing steps were these. Raw reads were preprocessed to remove errors, and CDR3 was defined according to IMGT conventions as the region from the conserved cysteine to phenylalanine. Clonality was calculated as 1 minus Shannon entropy normalized by log2 of the number of productive unique TCRs. Whether each scalp clone was CD4 or CD8 was inferred by checking scalp TCRbeta sequences against the CD4 and CD8 repertoires from sorted blood. TCRdb limited this immuneACCESS table to in-frame rearrangements with V and J called. A share of clones is missing; checked studies link under half to unresolved V genes, and the rest is unexplained. V and J calls and clone size come straight from that table; D and trimming were deduced from the DNA. In all, the sample holds 110,000 or so clones, and roughly 56% of those were seen once. In total, the top ten clones hold 3% to 4% of the sample.

CDR1 MGHDK and CDR2 SYGVNS were looked up in the germline V gene. V lost 3 bases and J lost 5 bases; the stretch between them is 13 bases long. Taken from cysteine to phenylalanine, the CDR3 has 14 residues. The CDR3 DNA has 42 bases and is translated from base 1. The sample in question was CD4+ T cells sorted from blood, obtained at week 24, from a patient treated with tofacitinib. The TCR was taken from a human donor with alopecia areata. Rearrangement joined TRBV25-1 to TRBJ1-2; the D segment could be TRBD1, given 5 matching bases. For the CDR3, the sequence is CASSDQGVGYGYTF. The DNA sequence is TGTGCCAGCAGTGATCAGGGTGTCGGGTATGGCTACACCTTC.